This T cell receptor beta chain derives from a study of blood T cell repertoires in COVID-19. Study at large: Samples representing acute and convalescent COVID-19 were sourced from the United States, Italy and Spain. PBMCs, B-cell-depleted T cells, or T cells provided the cDNA or gDNA that made up the material.

Authors' processing steps: Reference gene primer amplification gave estimated nucleated cell counts. The data were produced by immunoSEQ multiplex PCR, yet TCRdb's version contains in-frame clones alone and is incomplete. The V and J calls and clone size come from that table; D and trimming were worked out from the DNA. This sample yields roughly 180,000 clones, of which 75% to 90% are seen a single time; approximately 8.9% belongs to the top ten. This CDR3 region has 13 residues. Unmatched junction bases numbered 6, after V lost 3 bases and J lost 8 bases. Germline CDR1 reads MDHEN; CDR2 reads SYDVKM.

The clonotype was recovered from a woman aged 55-69 years with acute or convalescent COVID-19. The V call is TRBV28, the J call TRBJ1-1, with 7 positions matching TRBD1. The specimen was peripheral blood. CDR3 in amino acids: CASSFRQGLEAFF. The CDR3 bases are TGTGCCAGCAGTTTCCGACAGGGCTTAGAAGCTTTCTTT.